Reported below is one T cell receptor (beta chain). This receptor's antigen is unknown. No base-level quality is on record; no much larger clone is a single base apart. These data come from a study of blood T cell repertoires in COVID-19 (dated by TCRdb to between 2020 and 2021). About the study as a whole: Samples from collaborators originated in the United States, Italy and Spain and spanned both the acute and convalescent phases of COVID-19. The prospective study material was composed of cDNA or gDNA derived from T cells, B-cell-depleted T cells, or PBMCs. Deeply sampled blood TCRbeta repertoires from subjects exposed to, actively infected with, or recovered from COVID-19 were included in the dataset. The repertoires were released in a freely available public database intended as a resource for research on the immune response to SARS-CoV-2. The samples were drawn from two sources: the first 160 participants of the ongoing ImmuneRACE study, and 1,000 to 1,500 subjects contributed by 6 global collaborators. Nearly every sample came with metadata listing a de-identified subject ID, COVID-19 status, age in years and sex. Where available, HLA class I and class II types were obtained from metadata supplied by the sample provider rather than from assay-based typing. What the research found in general, with its limitations: The quantity of clinical and demographic metadata differed by source and by participant and was supplied without curation.

Whole blood was collected in K2EDTA tubes by collaborating institutions according to the institutions' own protocols. Collaborator samples were shipped for TCRbeta analysis as frozen whole blood, isolated PBMCs, or DNA extracted from either sample type. The immunoSEQ Assay, a bias-controlled multiplex PCR, was used to amplify TCRbeta CDR3 regions from genomic DNA. The study's own analysis went as follows. Nucleated cell counts per sample were estimated from amplification of reference gene primers within the assay. To quantify the absolute abundance of each unique TCRbeta CDR3 rearrangement, sequence reads were collapsed and filtered. For each sample, productive Simpson clonality was calculated by taking the square root of Simpson's diversity index across productive rearrangements. TCRdb re-hosts the immuneACCESS table, in-frame sequences only. Its copies lack some clones; in the studies checked, an unresolved V gene accounts for under half of them, and the cause for the rest is not known. V, J and clone size reflect that table, while D and trimming were determined from the DNA. Across this sample there are 250,000 or so clones, with about 90% seen only once. Clones ranked in the top ten supply over 1.1% of the sample.

Reading from cysteine to phenylalanine, the CDR3 counts 16 amino acids. Only the CDR3 DNA stays, 48 bases, in frame from base 1. V lost 0 bases and J lost 5 bases, and the count of bases not matched to a germline gene is 6. Based on the germline V gene, the CDR1 and CDR2 sequences are SGHRS and YFSETQ. The source of this sequence is a man older than 75 with acute or convalescent COVID-19. Material: peripheral blood. The chain employs TRBV5-1 and TRBJ2-3, with 10 central nucleotides matching TRBD2. The DNA sequence is as follows: TGCGCCAGCAGCTTGGTTCGAGCGGGGGGGATAGATACGCAGTATTTT. Its translation is CASSLVRAGGIDTQYF.